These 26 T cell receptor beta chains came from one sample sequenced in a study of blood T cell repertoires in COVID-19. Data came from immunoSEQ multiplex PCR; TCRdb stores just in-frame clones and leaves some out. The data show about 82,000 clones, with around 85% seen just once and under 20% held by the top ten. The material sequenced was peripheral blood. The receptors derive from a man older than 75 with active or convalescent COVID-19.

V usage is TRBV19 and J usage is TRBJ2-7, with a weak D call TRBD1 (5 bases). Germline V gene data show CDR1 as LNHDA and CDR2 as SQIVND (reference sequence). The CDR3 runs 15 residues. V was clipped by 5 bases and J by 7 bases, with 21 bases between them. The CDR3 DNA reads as TGTGCCAGTAGTGGTTCGGTAACAGGCATTGGGGAGCAGTACGTC. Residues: CASSGSVTGIGEQYV.

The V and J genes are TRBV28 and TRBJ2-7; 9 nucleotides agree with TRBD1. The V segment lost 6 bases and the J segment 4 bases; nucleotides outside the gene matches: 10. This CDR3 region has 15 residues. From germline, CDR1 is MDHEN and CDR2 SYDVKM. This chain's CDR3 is CASRTGTGSNYEQYV. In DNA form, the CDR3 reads TGTGCCAGCAGAACCGGGACAGGGTCTAATTACGAGCAGTACGTC.

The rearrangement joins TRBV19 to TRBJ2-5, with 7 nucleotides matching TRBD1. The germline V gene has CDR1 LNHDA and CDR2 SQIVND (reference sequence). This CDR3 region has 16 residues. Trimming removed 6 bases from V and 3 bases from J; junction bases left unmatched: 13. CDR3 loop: CASSDPAGTAKETQYF. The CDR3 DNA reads TGTGCCAGTAGCGACCCTGCCGGGACAGCGAAAGAGACCCAGTACTTC.

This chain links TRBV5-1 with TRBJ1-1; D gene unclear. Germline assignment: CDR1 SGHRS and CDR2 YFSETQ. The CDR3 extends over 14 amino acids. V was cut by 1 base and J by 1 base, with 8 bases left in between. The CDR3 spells CASSLLGSNTEAFF. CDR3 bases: TGCGCCAGCAGCTTGTTGGGCTCGAACACTGAAGCTTTCTTT. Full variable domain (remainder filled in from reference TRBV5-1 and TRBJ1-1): KAGVTQTPRYLIKTRGQQVTLSCSPISGHRSVSWYQQTPGQGLQFLFEYFSETQRNKGNFPGRFSGRQFSNSRSEMNVSTLELGDSALYLCASSLLGSNTEAFFGQGTRLTVV.

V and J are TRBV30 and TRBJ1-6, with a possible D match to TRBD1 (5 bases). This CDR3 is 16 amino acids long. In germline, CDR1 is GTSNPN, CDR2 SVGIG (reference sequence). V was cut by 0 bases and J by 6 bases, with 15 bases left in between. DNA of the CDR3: TGTGCCTGGAGTGTGGGGGGAACTTGGGGTAATTCACCCCTCCACTTT. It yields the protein CAWSVGGTWGNSPLHF.

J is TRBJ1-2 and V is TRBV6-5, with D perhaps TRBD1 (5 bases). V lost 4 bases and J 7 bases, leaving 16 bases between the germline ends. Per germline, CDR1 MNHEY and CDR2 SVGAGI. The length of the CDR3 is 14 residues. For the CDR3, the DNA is TGTGCCAGCAGTTTAACAGGACGGGACTTTGGCTACACCTTC. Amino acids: CASSLTGRDFGYTF.

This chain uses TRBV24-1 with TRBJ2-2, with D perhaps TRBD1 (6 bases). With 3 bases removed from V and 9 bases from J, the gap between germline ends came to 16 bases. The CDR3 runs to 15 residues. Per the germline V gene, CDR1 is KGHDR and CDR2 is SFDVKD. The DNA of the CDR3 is TGTGCCACCAGTGATCCGAGAGGACAGACGCGGGAGCTGTTTTTT. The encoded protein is CATSDPRGQTRELFF.

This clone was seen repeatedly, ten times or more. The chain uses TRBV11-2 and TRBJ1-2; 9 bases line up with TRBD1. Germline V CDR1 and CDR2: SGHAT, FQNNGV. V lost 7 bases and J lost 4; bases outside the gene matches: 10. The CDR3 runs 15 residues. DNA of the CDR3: TGTGCCAGCACCCTTGCGACAGGGGGAACCTATGGCTACACCTTC. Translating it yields CASTLATGGTYGYTF.

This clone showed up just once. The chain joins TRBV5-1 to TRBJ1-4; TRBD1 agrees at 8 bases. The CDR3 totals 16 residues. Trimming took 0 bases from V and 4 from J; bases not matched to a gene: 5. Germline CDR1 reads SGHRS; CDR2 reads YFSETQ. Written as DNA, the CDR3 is TGCGCCAGCAGCTTGGGACAGGGGTTGGTTAATGAAAAACTGTTTTTT. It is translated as CASSLGQGLVNEKLFF. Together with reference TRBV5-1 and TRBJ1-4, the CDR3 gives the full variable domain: KAGVTQTPRYLIKTRGQQVTLSCSPISGHRSVSWYQQTPGQGLQFLFEYFSETQRNKGNFPGRFSGRQFSNSRSEMNVSTLELGDSALYLCASSLGQGLVNEKLFFGSGTQLSVL.

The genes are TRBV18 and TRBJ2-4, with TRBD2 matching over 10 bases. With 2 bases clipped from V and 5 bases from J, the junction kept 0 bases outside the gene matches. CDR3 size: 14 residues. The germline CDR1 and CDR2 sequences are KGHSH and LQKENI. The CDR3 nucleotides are TGTGCCAGCTCACCAGGACTAGCGGAAAACATTCAGTACTTC. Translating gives CASSPGLAENIQYF.

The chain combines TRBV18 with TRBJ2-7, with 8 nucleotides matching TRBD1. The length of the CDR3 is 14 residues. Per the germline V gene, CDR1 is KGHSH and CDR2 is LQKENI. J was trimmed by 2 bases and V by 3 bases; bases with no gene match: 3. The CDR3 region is CASSPRQGTYEQYV. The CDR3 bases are TGTGCCAGCTCACCCAGACAGGGGACCTACGAGCAGTACGTC.

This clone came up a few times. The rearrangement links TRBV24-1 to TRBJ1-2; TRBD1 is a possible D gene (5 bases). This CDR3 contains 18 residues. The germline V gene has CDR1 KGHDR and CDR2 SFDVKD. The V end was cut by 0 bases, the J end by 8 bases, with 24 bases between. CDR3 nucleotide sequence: TGTGCCACCAGTGATTTGTCGGGAGCCGGGACGGGGTTTGAGGGCTACACCTTC. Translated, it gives CATSDLSGAGTGFEGYTF.

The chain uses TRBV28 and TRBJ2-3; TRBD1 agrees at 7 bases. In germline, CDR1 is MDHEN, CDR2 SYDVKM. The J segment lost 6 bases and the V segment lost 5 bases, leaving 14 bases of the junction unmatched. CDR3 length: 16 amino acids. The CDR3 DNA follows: TGTGCCAGCAGTACTCCGCCGGGACCCAGGGGGGATACGCAGTATTTT. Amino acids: CASSTPPGPRGDTQYF.

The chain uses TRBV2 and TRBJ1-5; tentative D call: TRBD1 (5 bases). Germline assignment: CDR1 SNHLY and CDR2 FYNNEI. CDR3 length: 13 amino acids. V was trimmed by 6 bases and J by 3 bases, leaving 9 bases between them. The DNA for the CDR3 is TGTGCCAGCAGACAGGCGTACAATCAGCCCCAGCATTTT. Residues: CASRQAYNQPQHF. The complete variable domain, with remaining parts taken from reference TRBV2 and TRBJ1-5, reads EPEVTQTPSHQVTQMGQEVILRCVPISNHLYFYWYRQILGQKVEFLVSFYNNEISEKSEIFDDQFSVERPDGSNFTLKIRSTKLEDSAMYFCASRQAYNQPQHFGDGTRLSIL.

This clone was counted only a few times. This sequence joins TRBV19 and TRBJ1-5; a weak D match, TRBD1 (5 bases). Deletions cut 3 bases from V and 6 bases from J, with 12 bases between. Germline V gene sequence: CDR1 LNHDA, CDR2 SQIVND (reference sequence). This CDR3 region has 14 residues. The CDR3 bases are TGTGCCAGTAGTATTTCGGGGGGGGGTCAGCCCCAGCATTTT. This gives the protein CASSISGGGQPQHF.

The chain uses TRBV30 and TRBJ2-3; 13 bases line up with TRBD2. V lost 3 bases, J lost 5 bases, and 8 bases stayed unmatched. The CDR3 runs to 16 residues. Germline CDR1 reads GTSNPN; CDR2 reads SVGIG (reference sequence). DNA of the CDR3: TGTGCCTGGAGGACTAGCGGGAGGAGGGCCCAAGATACGCAGTATTTT. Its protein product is CAWRTSGRRAQDTQYF.

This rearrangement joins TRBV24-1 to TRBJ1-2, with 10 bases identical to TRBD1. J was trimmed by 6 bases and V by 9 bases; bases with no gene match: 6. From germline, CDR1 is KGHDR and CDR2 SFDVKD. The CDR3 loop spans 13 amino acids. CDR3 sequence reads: CATAGTGEDGYTF. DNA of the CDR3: TGTGCCACCGCCGGGACAGGGGAAGATGGCTACACCTTC.

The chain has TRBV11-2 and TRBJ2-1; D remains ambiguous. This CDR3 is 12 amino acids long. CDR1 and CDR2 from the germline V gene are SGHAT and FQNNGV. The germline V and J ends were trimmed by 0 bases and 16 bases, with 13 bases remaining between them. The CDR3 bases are TGTGCCAGCAGCTTAGACAGGTACAGAAAATTCTTC. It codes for CASSLDRYRKFF.

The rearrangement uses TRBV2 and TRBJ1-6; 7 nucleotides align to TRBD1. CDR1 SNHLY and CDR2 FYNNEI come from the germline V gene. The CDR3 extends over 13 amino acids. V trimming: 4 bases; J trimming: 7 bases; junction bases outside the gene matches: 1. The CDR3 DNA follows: TGTGCCAGCAGTGTCAGGGGGAATTCACCCCTCCACTTT. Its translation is CASSVRGNSPLHF.

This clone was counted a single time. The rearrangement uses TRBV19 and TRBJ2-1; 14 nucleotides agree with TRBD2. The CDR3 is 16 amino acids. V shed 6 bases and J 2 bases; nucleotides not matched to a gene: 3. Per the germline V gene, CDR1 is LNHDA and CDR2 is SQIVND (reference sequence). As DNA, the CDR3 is TGTGCCAGTAGCCGACTAGCGGGAGGGCCCTACAATGAGCAGTTCTTC. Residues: CASSRLAGGPYNEQFF.

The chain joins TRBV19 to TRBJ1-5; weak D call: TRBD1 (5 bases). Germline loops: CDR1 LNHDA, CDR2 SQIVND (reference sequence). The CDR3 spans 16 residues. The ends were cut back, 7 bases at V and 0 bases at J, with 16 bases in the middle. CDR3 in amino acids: CASTLQGARSNQPQHF. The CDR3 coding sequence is TGTGCCAGTACCCTTCAAGGGGCGCGTAGCAATCAGCCCCAGCATTTT.

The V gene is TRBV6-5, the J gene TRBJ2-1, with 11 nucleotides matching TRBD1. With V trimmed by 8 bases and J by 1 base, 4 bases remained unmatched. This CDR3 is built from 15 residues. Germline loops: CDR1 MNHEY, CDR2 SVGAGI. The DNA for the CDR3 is TGTGCCAGCGGACAGGGGGCGGGGTCCTACAATGAGCAGTTCTTC. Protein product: CASGQGAGSYNEQFF.

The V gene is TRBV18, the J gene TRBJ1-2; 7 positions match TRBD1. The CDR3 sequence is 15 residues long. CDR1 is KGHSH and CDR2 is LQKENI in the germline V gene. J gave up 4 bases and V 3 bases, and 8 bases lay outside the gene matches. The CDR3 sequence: CASSPSGTESYGYTF. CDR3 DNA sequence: TGTGCCAGCTCACCCTCCGGGACAGAGAGCTATGGCTACACCTTC. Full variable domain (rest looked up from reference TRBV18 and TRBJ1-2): NAGVMQNPRHLVRRRGQEARLRCSPMKGHSHVYWYRQLPEEGLKFMVYLQKENIIDESGMPKERFSAEFPKEGPSILRIQQVVRGDSAAYFCASSPSGTESYGYTFGSGTRLTVV.

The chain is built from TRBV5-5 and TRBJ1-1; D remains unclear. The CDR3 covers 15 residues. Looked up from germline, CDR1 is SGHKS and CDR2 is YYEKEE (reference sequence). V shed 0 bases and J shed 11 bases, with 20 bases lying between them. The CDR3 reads CASSLVYSFPSGAFF. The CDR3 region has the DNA TGTGCCAGCAGCTTGGTTTACAGTTTCCCCAGTGGGGCTTTCTTT.

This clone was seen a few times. The CDR3 DNA follows: TGTGCCAGCAGCTTAGAGAGACAGAAGAGCTACGAGCAGTACGTC. It yields the protein CASSLERQKSYEQYV. The chain carries TRBV7-8 and TRBJ2-7, with D maybe TRBD1 (5 bases). V was pared by 1 base and J by 3 bases, with 13 bases between. The CDR3 totals 15 residues. Germline loops: CDR1 SGHVS, CDR2 FQNEAQ.

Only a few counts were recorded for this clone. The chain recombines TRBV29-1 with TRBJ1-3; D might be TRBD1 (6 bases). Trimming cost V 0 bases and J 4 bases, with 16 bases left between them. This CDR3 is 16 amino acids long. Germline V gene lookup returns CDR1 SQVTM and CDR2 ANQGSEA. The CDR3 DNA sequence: TGCAGCGTTGAAGATCTTCTGTCAGGGGCCGGAAACACCATATATTTT. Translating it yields CSVEDLLSGAGNTIYF.